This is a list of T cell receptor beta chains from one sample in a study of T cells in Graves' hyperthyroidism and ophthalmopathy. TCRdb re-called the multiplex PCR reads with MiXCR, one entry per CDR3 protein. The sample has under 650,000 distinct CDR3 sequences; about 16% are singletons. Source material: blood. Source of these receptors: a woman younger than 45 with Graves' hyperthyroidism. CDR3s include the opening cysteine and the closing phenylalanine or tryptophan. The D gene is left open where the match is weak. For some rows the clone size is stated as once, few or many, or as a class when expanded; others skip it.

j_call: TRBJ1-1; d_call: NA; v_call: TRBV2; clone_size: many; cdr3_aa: CASSPGVATVGGAFF; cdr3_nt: TGTGCCAGCAGTCCAGGGGTAGCCACCGTGGGCGGAGCTTTCTTT
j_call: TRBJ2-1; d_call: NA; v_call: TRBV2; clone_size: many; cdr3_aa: CASSEGRSVTGHEQFF; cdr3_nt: TGTGCCAGCAGTGAAGGCAGGAGCGTCACTGGCCATGAGCAGTTCTTC
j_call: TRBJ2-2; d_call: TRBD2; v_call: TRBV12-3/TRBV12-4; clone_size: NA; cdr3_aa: CASSFLGGSDGELFF; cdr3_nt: TGTGCCAGCAGTTTCTTGGGAGGGAGCGACGGGGAGCTGTTTTTT
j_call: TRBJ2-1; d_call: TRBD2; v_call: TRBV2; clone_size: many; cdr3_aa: CASRAGGVGYNEQFF; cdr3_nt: TGTGCCAGCAGAGCGGGAGGGGTCGGATACAATGAGCAGTTCTTC
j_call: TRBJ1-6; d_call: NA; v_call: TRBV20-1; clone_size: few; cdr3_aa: CSARRGSESSPLHF; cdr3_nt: TGCAGTGCTAGACGGGGCAGCGAAAGTTCACCCCTCCACTTT
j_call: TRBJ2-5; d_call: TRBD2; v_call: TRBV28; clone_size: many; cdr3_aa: CASSSLLAGERETQYF; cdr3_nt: TGTGCCAGCAGTTCCCTACTAGCGGGAGAGCGAGAGACCCAGTACTTC
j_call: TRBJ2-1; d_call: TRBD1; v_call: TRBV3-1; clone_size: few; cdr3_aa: CASSHHRGPAINQQFF; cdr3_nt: TGTGCCAGCAGCCACCACAGGGGCCCCGCAATAAATCAGCAGTTCTTC
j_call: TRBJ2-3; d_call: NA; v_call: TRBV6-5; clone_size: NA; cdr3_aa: CASSYWEKDTQYF; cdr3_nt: TGTGCCAGCAGTTACTGGGAGAAAGATACGCAGTATTTT
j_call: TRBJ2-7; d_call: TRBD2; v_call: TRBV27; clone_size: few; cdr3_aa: CASSLGRGLAGGLSYEQYF; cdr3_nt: TGTGCCAGCAGTTTAGGTAGGGGGCTAGCGGGAGGGCTCTCCTACGAGCAGTACTTC
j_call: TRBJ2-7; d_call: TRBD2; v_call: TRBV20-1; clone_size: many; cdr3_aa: CSALAGRGHEQYF; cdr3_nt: TGCAGTGCCCTAGCGGGGAGGGGGCACGAGCAGTACTTC
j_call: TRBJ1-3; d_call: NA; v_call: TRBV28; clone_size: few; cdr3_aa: CASSSSDLSNTIYF; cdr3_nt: TGTGCCAGCAGTTCATCGGACCTCTCTAACACCATATATTTT
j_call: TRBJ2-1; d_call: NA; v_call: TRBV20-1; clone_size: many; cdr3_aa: CSALRTHFSSYNEQFF; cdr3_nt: TGCAGTGCTCTTAGAACCCACTTCAGCTCCTACAATGAGCAGTTCTTC
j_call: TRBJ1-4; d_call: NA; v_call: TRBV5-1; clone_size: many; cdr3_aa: CASSLLTGFREKLFF; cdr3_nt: TGCGCCAGCAGCTTGCTTACAGGTTTTCGTGAAAAACTGTTTTTT
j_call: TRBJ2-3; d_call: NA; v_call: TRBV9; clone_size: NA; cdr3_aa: CASSLSNRGQLTDTQYF; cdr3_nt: TGTGCCAGCAGCCTCTCGAACCGGGGACAACTCACAGATACGCAGTATTTT
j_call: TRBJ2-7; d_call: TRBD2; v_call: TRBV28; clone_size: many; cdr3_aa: CASRVSGKRFLYEQYF; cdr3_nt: TGTGCCAGCAGGGTTAGCGGGAAACGTTTCCTATACGAGCAGTACTTC
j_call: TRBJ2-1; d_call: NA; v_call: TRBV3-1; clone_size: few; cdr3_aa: CASSHRLAGYNEQFF; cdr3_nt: TGTGCCAGCAGCCACCGACTTGCTGGATACAATGAGCAGTTCTTC
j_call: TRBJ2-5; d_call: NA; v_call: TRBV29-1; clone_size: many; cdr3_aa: CSVGRRGLIQETQYF; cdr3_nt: TGCAGCGTTGGTCGACGGGGACTGATTCAAGAGACCCAGTACTTC
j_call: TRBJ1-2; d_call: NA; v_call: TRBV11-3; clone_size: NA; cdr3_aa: CASSSIWGYTF; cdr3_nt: TGTGCCAGCAGCTCAATCTGGGGCTACACCTTC
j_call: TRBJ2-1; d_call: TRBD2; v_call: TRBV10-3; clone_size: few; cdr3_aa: CAISSLGLAFYNEQFF; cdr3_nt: TGTGCCATCAGTTCCCTGGGACTAGCATTCTACAATGAGCAGTTCTTC
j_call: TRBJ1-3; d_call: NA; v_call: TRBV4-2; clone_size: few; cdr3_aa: CASSQDRQDFSGNTIYF; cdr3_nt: TGTGCCAGCAGCCAAGATCGACAGGACTTCTCTGGAAACACCATATATTTT
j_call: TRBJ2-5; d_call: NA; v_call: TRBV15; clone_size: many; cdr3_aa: CATSRPTQETQYF; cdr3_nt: TGTGCCACCAGCAGGCCAACACAAGAGACCCAGTACTTC
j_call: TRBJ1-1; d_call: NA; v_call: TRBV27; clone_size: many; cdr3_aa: CASSWSGGNTEAFF; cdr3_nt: TGTGCCAGCAGTTGGTCGGGGGGCAACACTGAAGCTTTCTTT
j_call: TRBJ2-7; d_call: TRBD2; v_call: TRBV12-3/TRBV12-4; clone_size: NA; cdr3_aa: CASSPGLAENEQYF; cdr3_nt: TGTGCCAGCAGTCCGGGACTAGCGGAAAACGAGCAGTACTTC
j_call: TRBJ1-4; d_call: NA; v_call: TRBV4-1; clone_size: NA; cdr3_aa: CASSGLNEKLFF; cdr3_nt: TGCGCCAGCAGTGGGCTTAATGAAAAACTGTTTTTT
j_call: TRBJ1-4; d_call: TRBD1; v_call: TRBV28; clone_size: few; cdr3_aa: CASTAMGRDSTEKLFF; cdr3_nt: TGTGCCAGCACCGCCATGGGCCGGGACAGTACCGAAAAACTGTTTTTT
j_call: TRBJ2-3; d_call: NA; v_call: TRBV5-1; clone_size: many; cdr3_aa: CASSWRGQNTDTQYF; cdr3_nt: TGCGCCAGCAGCTGGAGGGGGCAGAACACAGATACGCAGTATTTT
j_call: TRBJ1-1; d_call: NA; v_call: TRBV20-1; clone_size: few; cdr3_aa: CSADPRDMNTEAFF; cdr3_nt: TGCAGTGCTGACCCGAGAGACATGAACACTGAAGCTTTCTTT
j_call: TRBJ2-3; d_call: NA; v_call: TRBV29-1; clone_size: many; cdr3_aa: CSSADISSTDTQYF; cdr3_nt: TGCAGCTCCGCGGACATTTCCAGCACAGATACGCAGTATTTT
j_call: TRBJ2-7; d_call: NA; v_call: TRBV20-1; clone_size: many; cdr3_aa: CSAKSQGLRLYEQYF; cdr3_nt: TGCAGTGCTAAATCCCAGGGGCTGAGGCTCTACGAGCAGTACTTC
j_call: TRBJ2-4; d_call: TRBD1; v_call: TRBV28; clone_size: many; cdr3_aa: CASSSLDRGGNIQYF; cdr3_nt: TGTGCCAGCAGTTCCCTCGACAGGGGGGGAAACATTCAGTACTTC
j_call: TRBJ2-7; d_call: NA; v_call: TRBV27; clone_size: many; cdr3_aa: CASSLKKPYEQYF; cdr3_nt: TGTGCCAGCAGTTTAAAAAAGCCCTACGAGCAGTACTTC
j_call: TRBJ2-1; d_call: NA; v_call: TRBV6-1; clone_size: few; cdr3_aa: CASSFRDWAYNEQFF; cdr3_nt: TGTGCCAGCAGCTTCCGGGACTGGGCGTACAATGAGCAGTTCTTC
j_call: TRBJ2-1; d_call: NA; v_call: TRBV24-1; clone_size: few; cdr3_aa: CATSDLGESSYNEQFF; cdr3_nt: TGTGCCACCAGTGATTTAGGAGAGAGCTCCTACAATGAGCAGTTCTTC
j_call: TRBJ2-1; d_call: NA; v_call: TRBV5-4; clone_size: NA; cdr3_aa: CASSPPAASSYNEQFF; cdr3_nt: TGTGCCAGCAGCCCCCCGGCGGCGAGCTCCTACAATGAGCAGTTCTTC
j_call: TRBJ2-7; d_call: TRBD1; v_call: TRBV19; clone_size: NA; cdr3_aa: CASIPLTRDRGREQYF; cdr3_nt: TGTGCCAGTATCCCCCTTACCCGGGACAGGGGACGCGAGCAGTACTTC
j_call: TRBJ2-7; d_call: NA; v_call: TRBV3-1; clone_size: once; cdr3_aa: CASSQARSRAYEQYF; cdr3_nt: TGTGCCAGCAGCCAAGCTAGGTCCCGGGCCTACGAGCAGTACTTC
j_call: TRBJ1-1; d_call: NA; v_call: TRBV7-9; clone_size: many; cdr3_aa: CASSLAQSSAFF; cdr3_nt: TGTGCCAGCAGCTTAGCCCAATCTAGCGCTTTCTTT
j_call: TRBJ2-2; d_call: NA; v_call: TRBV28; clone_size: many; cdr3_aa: CASNTQLLGLRNTGELFF; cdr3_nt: TGTGCCAGCAACACGCAGCTCCTGGGGCTGAGGAACACCGGGGAGCTGTTTTTT
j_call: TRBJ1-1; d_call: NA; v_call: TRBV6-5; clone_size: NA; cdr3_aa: CASSVLVTATGAFF; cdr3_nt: TGTGCCAGCAGTGTACTTGTCACCGCCACCGGAGCTTTCTTT
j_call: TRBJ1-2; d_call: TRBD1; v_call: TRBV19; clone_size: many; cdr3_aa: CASQFLTGGLNYGYTF; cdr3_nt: TGTGCCAGCCAGTTCCTCACAGGGGGCTTGAACTATGGCTACACCTTC
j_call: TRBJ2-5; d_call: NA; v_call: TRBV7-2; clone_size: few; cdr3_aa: CASSLLGDTRYQETQYF; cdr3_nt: TGTGCCAGCAGCTTACTGGGGGACACCCGGTACCAAGAGACCCAGTACTTC